The present TCR beta chain was sequenced within a study of blood T cell repertoires in COVID-19. Turning to the study itself: COVID-19 samples from acute and convalescent phases originated in the United States, Italy and Spain.

CDR3 length equals 17 residues. The germline V gene has CDR1 MGHRA and CDR2 YSYEKL. V gave up 5 bases and J gave up 6 bases; unmatched junction bases: 15. Seattle researchers signed up patients amid active infection and tracked them longitudinally. Per the study methods: Amplification of reference gene primers provided the estimated nucleated cell counts. TCRdb's table, derived via immunoSEQ multiplex PCR, lists solely in-frame clones and lacks some. The V and J calls and clone size were taken over from that table, and D and trimming were inferred from the DNA. The sample yields under 85,000 clones, 65% to 90% seen once.

Sequencing was performed on peripheral blood. The chain employs TRBV4-1 and TRBJ2-1; 8 nucleotides match TRBD2. This clonotype originated in a man aged 25-40 years with COVID-19, enrolled during active disease. The CDR3: CASSYLRREGRVNEQFF. CDR3 coding DNA: TGCGCCAGCAGCTACCTCCGTCGGGAGGGGAGGGTCAATGAGCAGTTCTTC.